The next 25 T cell receptor delta chains were all read from a single sample in a study of gamma-delta chains in newborns, infants, children. TCRdb ran CATT on the reads. This table has a few thousand delta-chain clones, 0.95% to 1.1% appearing once. Sequenced input: blood. These receptors were taken from a child who was a newborn, infant or young child, either healthy, febrile or measles-vaccinated (not recorded which).

Regarding this clone: Possible read error: a much larger clone is one base away. Within the sample, other DNA sequences also encode this same CDR3. The chain has TRDV2 and TRDJ1; 11 bases match TRDD3. Germline CDR1 reads GEAIGNYY; CDR2 reads EKD. CDR3 length: 21 residues. CDR3 coding DNA: TGTGCCTGTGACACCGTTTCCCTACTGGGGGATATGCGGCGTTTGACCGACAAACTCATCTTT. It yields the protein CACDTVSLLGDMRRLTDKLIF.

This clone was found a few times. At residue 13, TCRdb's protein is not the same as the translated DNA, so the protein here was read from the DNA. The chain is built from TRDV2 and TRDJ3; 11 nucleotides line up with TRDD3. Germline values: CDR1 GEAIGNYY, CDR2 EKD. The CDR3 runs 19 residues. The trim removed 0 bases at V and 8 bases at J, leaving 11 bases unmatched. The CDR3 region has the DNA TGTGCCTGTGACACCGCCTTTACTGGGGGATATCGGAACACCCGACAGATGTTTTTC. It encodes CACDTAFTGGYRNTRQMFF.

In its sample, this clone was seen a few times. Given a much more abundant clone one base away, this may be a read error. The sample holds other DNA sequences that translate to the same CDR3. The CDR3 DNA reads TGTGCCTGTGACACGTTGGGGGAAACTTTGACAGCACAACTCTTCTTT. Amino acid sequence: CACDTLGETLTAQLFF. The J gene is TRDJ2, the V gene TRDV2, with TRDD3 identical over 7 bases. V was clipped by 1 base and J by 0 bases; unmatched bases: 4. The germline gives CDR1 GEAIGNYY, CDR2 EKD. The CDR3 is 16 amino acids.

This clone is termed large. Other DNA sequences in the same sample also yield this CDR3. The chain couples TRDV2 to TRDJ2, with D possibly matching TRDD3 (6 bases). This CDR3 contains 13 residues. The germline gives CDR1 GEAIGNYY, CDR2 EKD. Trimming removed 1 base at V and 4 bases at J, with 6 bases between. CDR3 sequence (DNA): TGTGCCTGTGACACTGGGGGGACAGCACAACTCTTCTTT. Its translation: CACDTGGTAQLFF.

About this clone itself: This may be a read error, as it is one base from a much larger clone. The chain employs TRDV2 and TRDJ3, with 13 bases aligning to TRDD3. Germline V gene lookup returns CDR1 GEAIGNYY and CDR2 EKD. After removal of 5 bases from V and 0 bases from J, the junction contained 9 bases not matched to a gene. This CDR3 has 20 amino acids. This chain's CDR3 is CACVITGGYGSSWDTRQMFF. The CDR3 DNA reads as TGTGCCTGTGTCATTACTGGGGGATACGGGAGCTCCTGGGACACCCGACAGATGTTTTTC.

Details on this clone: The protein in this entry is translated from the DNA; at residue 10 it differs from the protein listed in TCRdb. This CDR3 reads CACDTVLRSRDTRQMFF. The CDR3 DNA follows: TGTGCCTGTGACACGGTACTCCGCTCCCGGGACACCCGACAGATGTTTTTC. The V gene is TRDV2, the J gene TRDJ3; D is unclear. The CDR3 is made up of 17 amino acids. Germline CDR1 reads GEAIGNYY; CDR2 reads EKD.

The chain recombines TRDV2 with TRDJ3; 11 nucleotides agree with TRDD3. J gave up 0 bases and V 3 bases, and 12 bases lay outside the gene matches. The germline gives CDR1 GEAIGNYY, CDR2 EKD. This CDR3 is 21 amino acids long. The chain's CDR3 is CACDAVGVGDTCSWDTRQMFF. DNA of the CDR3: TGTGCCTGTGACGCCGTTGGTGTGGGGGATACGTGCTCCTGGGACACCCGACAGATGTTTTTC.

Concerning this clone itself: TCRdb's entry gives the protein of a much larger clone, which mismatches this DNA's translation at residue 6, likely from a read error; the protein reported here is translated from the DNA. The J gene is TRDJ2, the V gene TRDV2, with 7 bases aligning to TRDD3. Losses at the gene ends were 1 base for V and 0 bases for J; bases not matched to a gene: 4. The CDR3 is made up of 16 amino acids. From germline, CDR1 is GEAIGNYY and CDR2 EKD. The DNA of the CDR3 is TGTGCCTGTGACACGATGGGGGAAACTTTGACAGCACAACTCTTCTTT. Translated: CACDTMGETLTAQLFF.

A word on this clone: With a much larger clone just one base away, this may be a read error. J is TRDJ3 and V is TRDV2; 13 bases fit TRDD3. No J gene was available from TCRdb, and it was assigned here by a germline match of the DNA. The junction had 13 bases not matched to a gene; V was cut back by 3 bases and J by 3 bases. This CDR3 comprises 21 residues. Per the germline V gene, CDR1 is GEAIGNYY and CDR2 is EKD. CDR3 protein: CACDAVVLGDTLGWDTRQMFF. CDR3 bases: TGTGCCTGTGACGCCGTGGTACTGGGGGATACGCTAGGCTGGGACACCCGACAGATGTTTTTC.

Only a few counts were recorded for this clone. One base separates it from a far larger clone, so it is likely a read error. Distinct nucleotide sequences in the sample also encode this CDR3. J is TRDJ2 and V is TRDV2; 9 nucleotides match TRDD3. The CDR3 contains 15 residues. The V gene's germline CDR1 is GEAIGNYY and CDR2 EKD. CDR3 DNA: TGTGCCTGCGACATACTGGGGGATTTGACAGCACAACTCTTCTTT. Its protein is CACDILGDLTAQLFF.

Concerning this clone itself: A much larger clone is a single base away; this may be a read error. The rearrangement uses TRDV2 and TRDJ3; D might be TRDD3 (6 bases). This CDR3 has 17 amino acids. The V gene's germline CDR1 is GEAIGNYY and CDR2 EKD. V gave up 2 bases and J gave up 0 bases, with 10 bases separating them. The CDR3 region is CACDIVLGSWDTRQMFF. The CDR3, as DNA: TGTGCCTGTGACATCGTACTGGGCTCCTGGGACACCCGACAGATGTTTTTC.

This clone was found a few times. The chain joins TRDV2 to TRDJ2, with 13 nucleotides matching TRDD3. This CDR3 has 18 amino acids. Per the germline V gene, CDR1 is GEAIGNYY and CDR2 is EKD. Losses at the gene ends were 6 bases for V and 5 bases for J; bases not matched to a gene: 14. The CDR3 here is CACHPKYWGIRPTAQLFF. The CDR3 nucleotides read TGTGCCTGTCATCCTAAGTACTGGGGGATACGCCCCACAGCACAACTCTTCTTT.

This clone was found a few times. A much more abundant neighbour one base away suggests this may be a read error. The same CDR3 can be traced to other DNA sequences in this sample. The chain uses TRDV2 and TRDJ3; D is unresolved. V was pared by 7 bases and J by 2 bases, with 11 bases between. The CDR3 covers 15 residues. From germline, CDR1 is GEAIGNYY and CDR2 EKD. Here the CDR3 DNA reads TGTGCCTGCGACCTGGCCACCTGGGACACCCGACAGATGTTTTTC. Translated: CACDLATWDTRQMFF.

This clone was picked up a small number of times. A read error is possible here, since a much larger clone lies one base away. Additional DNA sequences in this sample encode the identical CDR3. The chain is built from TRDV2 and TRDJ3; 8 positions agree with TRDD3. Germline assignment: CDR1 GEAIGNYY and CDR2 EKD. The CDR3 sequence is 20 residues long. DNA of the CDR3: TGTGCCTGTGACACCCCGACTGGGGGCCCAAGCTCCTGGGACACCCGCCAGATGTTTTTC. Its translation is CACDTPTGGPSSWDTRQMFF.

This clone has only a few counts. A far larger clone is only one base removed, so a read error is likely. Other DNA sequences in the sample encode the same CDR3. This chain uses TRDV2 with TRDJ2, with D possibly being TRDD3 (6 bases). CDR1 GEAIGNYY and CDR2 EKD come from the germline V gene. The CDR3 spans 15 residues. Trimming removed 3 bases at V and 2 bases at J, with 12 bases between. The CDR3 here is CACDPLGPLTAQLFF. The DNA for the CDR3 is TGTGCCTGTGACCCCCTGGGGCCCTTGACAGCACAACTCTTCTTT.

A remark on this clone: TCRdb shows a much larger clone's protein in place of this DNA's translation, and the two differ at residue 17, likely through a read error; the protein shown is translated from the DNA. The rearrangement joins TRDV2 to TRDJ3, with 12 bases fitting TRDD3. This CDR3 region has 19 residues. The germline gives CDR1 GEAIGNYY, CDR2 EKD. CDR3 nucleotides: TGTGCCTGTGACACCGTACTGGGGGATACATCCTGGGACACCCGACAGATATTTTTC. Protein: CACDTVLGDTSWDTRQIFF.

In regard to this clone: TCRdb assigns this DNA the protein of a much larger clone, which departs from its translation at residue 15; this likely reflects a read error, and the protein shown comes from translating the DNA. The chain employs TRDV2 and TRDJ3; 12 nucleotides match TRDD3. From germline, CDR1 is GEAIGNYY and CDR2 EKD. The CDR3 covers 18 residues. The chain's CDR3 is CACDKVLGDTWDTRRMFF. Here the CDR3 DNA reads TGTGCCTGTGACAAAGTACTGGGGGATACCTGGGACACCCGACGGATGTTTTTC.

The rearrangement links TRDV2 to TRDJ3; 8 positions match TRDD3. TCRdb leaves out the J gene; it was filled in here by matching the DNA to germline. J was trimmed by 4 bases and V by 7 bases; bases with no gene match: 17. The CDR3 is 19 residues long. Germline-derived CDR1 and CDR2 are GEAIGNYY and EKD. CDR3 nucleotides: TGTGCCTGGGGTATTGGAACTGGGGGCCGGACTTGGGACACCCGACAGATGTTTTTC. Translating gives CAWGIGTGGRTWDTRQMFF.

By share, this clone ranks as medium-sized (0.01 to 0.1%). Distinct nucleotide sequences in the sample also encode this CDR3. V usage is TRDV2 and J usage is TRDJ3; TRDD3 agrees at 10 bases. J lost 0 bases, V lost 0 bases, and 7 bases had no gene match. Germline V gene sequence: CDR1 GEAIGNYY, CDR2 EKD. This CDR3 region has 20 residues. Here the CDR3 DNA reads TGTGCCTGTGACACCCTTACTGGGGGATTGAGCTCCTGGGACACCCGACAGATGTTTTTC. This encodes CACDTLTGGLSSWDTRQMFF.

Of note for this clone: The translation of this DNA and the TCRdb protein of a much larger clone differ at residue 9, probably owing to a read error; the protein shown here is translated from the DNA. Other DNA sequences in this specimen translate into the identical CDR3. This chain links TRDV2 with TRDJ3; 9 bases match TRDD3. Germline V gene data show CDR1 as GEAIGNYY and CDR2 as EKD. The CDR3 totals 18 residues. The trim removed 0 bases at V and 1 base at J, leaving 3 bases unmatched. The CDR3 region is CACDTGGYRSWDTRQMFF. For the CDR3, the DNA is TGTGCCTGTGACACCGGGGGATACAGGTCCTGGGACACCCGACAGATGTTTTTC.

This clone was counted only a few times. TCRdb's listed protein matches a much larger clone and diverges from this DNA's translation at residue 9, likely through a read error; the protein shown comes from the DNA. V usage is TRDV2 and J usage is TRDJ3; 7 bases map to TRDD3. TCRdb offers no J gene call, so here the DNA was matched to germline to obtain one. The CDR3 loop spans 19 amino acids. The junction had 7 bases not matched to a gene; V was cut back by 0 bases and J by 0 bases. The germline V gene encodes CDR1 GEAIGNYY and CDR2 EKD. Here the CDR3 DNA reads TGTGCCTGTGACACCGGATGGGGGACACCCTCCTGGGACACCCGACAGATGTTTTTC. Translation: CACDTGWGTPSWDTRQMFF.

Of note for this clone: A much bigger clone sits one base away, suggesting this may be a read error. This sample also contains other DNA sequences that code for the same CDR3. This chain connects TRDV1 to TRDJ1, with D possibly matching TRDD2 (6 bases). V lost 3 bases to trimming and J lost 6 bases, with 26 bases between them. The CDR3 covers 18 residues. From germline, CDR1 is TSWWSYY and CDR2 QGS. CDR3 sequence reads: CALGDWPSYAYWPYKLIF. In nucleotides, the CDR3 is TGTGCTCTTGGGGATTGGCCCTCCTACGCTTACTGGCCCTATAAACTCATCTTT.

Points on this clone: The protein given by TCRdb reflects a much larger clone and differs at residue 6 from this DNA's translation, likely from a read error; the protein shown is the DNA's translation. The chain links TRDV2 to TRDJ1, with a possible D match to TRDD3 (5 bases). Trimming cost V 4 bases and J 2 bases, with 10 bases left between them. This CDR3 spans 13 amino acids. Looked up from germline, CDR1 is GEAIGNYY and CDR2 is EKD. This CDR3 is CACEYRGTDKLIF. The CDR3 DNA reads TGTGCCTGTGAGTACCGGGGGACCGATAAACTCATCTTT.

Remarks on this clone: TCRdb shows a much larger clone's protein in place of this DNA's translation, and the two differ at residue 11, likely through a read error; the protein shown is translated from the DNA. The chain links TRDV1 to TRDJ2; TRDD3 agrees at 10 bases. V trimming: 3 bases; J trimming: 0 bases; junction bases outside the gene matches: 10. Germline lookup yields CDR1 TSWWSYY and CDR2 QGS. The CDR3 is made up of 19 amino acids. CDR3 loop: CALGDPRTGGCALTAQLFF. The DNA of the CDR3 is TGTGCTCTTGGGGACCCAAGAACTGGGGGATGCGCTTTGACAGCACAACTCTTCTTT.

This clone was counted between two and nine times. TCRdb shows a much larger clone's protein in place of this DNA's translation, and the two differ at residue 3, likely through a read error; the protein shown is translated from the DNA. The CDR3 sequence: CARDGPGEYTDKLIF. CDR3 DNA sequence: TGTGCCCGTGACGGACCGGGGGAGTACACCGATAAACTCATCTTT. The chain combines TRDV2 with TRDJ1; a weak D match, TRDD3 (6 bases). There are 15 residues in the CDR3. Germline loops: CDR1 GEAIGNYY, CDR2 EKD.